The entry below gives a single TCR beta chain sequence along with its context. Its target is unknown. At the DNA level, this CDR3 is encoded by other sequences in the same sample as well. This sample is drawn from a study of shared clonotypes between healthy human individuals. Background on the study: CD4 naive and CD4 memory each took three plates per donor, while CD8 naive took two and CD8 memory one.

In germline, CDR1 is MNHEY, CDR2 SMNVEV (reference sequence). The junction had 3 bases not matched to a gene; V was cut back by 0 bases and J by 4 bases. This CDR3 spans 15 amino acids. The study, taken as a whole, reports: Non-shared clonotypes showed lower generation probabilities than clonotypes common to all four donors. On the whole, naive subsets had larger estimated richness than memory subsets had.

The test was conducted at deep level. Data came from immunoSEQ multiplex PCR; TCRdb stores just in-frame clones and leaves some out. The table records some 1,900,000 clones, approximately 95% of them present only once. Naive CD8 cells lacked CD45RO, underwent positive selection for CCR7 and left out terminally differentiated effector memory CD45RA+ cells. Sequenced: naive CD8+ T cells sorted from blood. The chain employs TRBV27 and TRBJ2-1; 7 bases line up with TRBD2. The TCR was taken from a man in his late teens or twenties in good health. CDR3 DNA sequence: TGTGCCAGCAGTTTATCTGGGGAGGGGTACAATGAGCAGTTCTTC. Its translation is CASSLSGEGYNEQFF.